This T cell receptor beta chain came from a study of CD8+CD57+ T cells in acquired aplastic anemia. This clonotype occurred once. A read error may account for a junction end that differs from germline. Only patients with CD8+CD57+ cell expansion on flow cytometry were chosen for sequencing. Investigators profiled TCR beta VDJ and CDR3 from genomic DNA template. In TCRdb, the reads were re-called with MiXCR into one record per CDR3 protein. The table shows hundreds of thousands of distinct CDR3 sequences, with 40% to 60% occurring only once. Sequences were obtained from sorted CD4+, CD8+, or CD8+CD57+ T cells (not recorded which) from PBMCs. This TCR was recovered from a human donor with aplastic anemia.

This CDR3 is CATSRGATNENLFF. CDR3 sequence (DNA): TGTGCCACCAGCAGGGGGGCAACCAATGAAAACCTGTTTTTT. This chain joins TRBV15 and TRBJ1-4; tentatively, D is TRBD1 (6 bases). The CDR3 runs 14 residues. Looked up from germline, CDR1 is LNHNV and CDR2 is YYDKDF (reference sequence).